Presented here are 25 T cell receptor beta chains from one specimen sequenced in a study of T cells in Graves' hyperthyroidism and ophthalmopathy. TCR beta CDR3 sequences were amplified from RNA transcripts. A set of HTBI primers served as the primers for a first-round RT-PCR of the TCR CDR3. TCRdb independently ran MiXCR on the multiplex PCR reads; one entry per CDR3 protein. The sample lists almost 350,000 distinct CDR3 sequences, 15% to 20% occurring once. Specimen: blood. These receptor sequences come from a middle-aged woman with Graves' ophthalmopathy.

The V gene is TRBV24-1, the J gene TRBJ2-7; possible D gene TRBD2, 5 bases. The CDR3 has 14 amino acids. V lost 5 bases, J lost 2 bases, and 12 bases lay in between. Looked up from germline, CDR1 is KGHDR and CDR2 is SFDVKD. CDR3 in amino acids: CATSGRGPTYEQYF. CDR3 sequence (DNA): TGTGCCACCAGTGGTCGAGGGCCCACCTACGAGCAGTACTTC.

This clonotype was observed a few times. This chain connects TRBV6-5 to TRBJ1-6; D perhaps matches TRBD1 (5 bases). The germline V and J ends were trimmed by 0 bases and 0 bases, with 15 bases remaining between them. Germline lookup yields CDR1 MNHEY and CDR2 SVGAGI. The CDR3 has 19 residues. The CDR3: CASSYSTGRLSSYNSPLHF. DNA of the CDR3: TGTGCCAGCAGTTACTCGACGGGGCGATTGAGCTCCTATAATTCACCCCTCCACTTT.

This chain uses TRBV14 with TRBJ2-7; D is perhaps TRBD1 (5 bases). Germline V gene data show CDR1 as SGHDN and CDR2 as FVKESK. This CDR3 has 14 amino acids. The V and J ends lost 4 bases and 2 bases respectively, with 12 bases between them. The CDR3 sequence: CASSLVQGPYEQYF. CDR3 sequence (DNA): TGTGCCAGCAGCCTTGTGCAGGGTCCCTACGAGCAGTACTTC. Complete variable domain (other parts from reference TRBV14 and TRBJ2-7): EAGVTQFPSHSVIEKGQTVTLRCDPISGHDNLYWYRRVMGKEIKFLLHFVKESKQDESGMPNNRFLAERTGGTYSTLKVQPAELEDSGVYFCASSLVQGPYEQYFGPGTRLTVT.

This clonotype was observed many times. The chain joins TRBV28 to TRBJ2-7; 11 nucleotides match TRBD2. The J segment lost 7 bases and the V segment lost 7 bases, leaving 9 bases of the junction unmatched. The CDR3 covers 14 residues. Germline V CDR1 and CDR2: MDHEN, SYDVKM. CDR3 nucleotide sequence: TGTGCCAGCACCATACTAGCGGGAGCAGGAGAGCAGTACTTC. Its translation is CASTILAGAGEQYF.

The CDR3 DNA reads TGTGCCAGCAGGACAGGGGGGATAGGGGAGACCCAGTACTTC. Translation: CASRTGGIGETQYF. The chain employs TRBV12-3 or TRBV12-4 and TRBJ2-5, with TRBD1 matching over 9 bases. The CDR3 contains 14 residues. The ends lost 6 bases at V and 5 bases at J; junction bases unmatched: 7.

This clonotype came up many times. J is TRBJ2-5 and V is TRBV28, with 13 positions matching TRBD2. The V gene's germline CDR1 is MDHEN and CDR2 SYDVKM. This CDR3 is 16 amino acids long. With V trimmed by 4 bases and J by 5 bases, 7 bases remained unmatched. The DNA for the CDR3 is TGTGCCAGCAGTTCCTGGACTAGCGGGAGTTTCGAGACCCAGTACTTC. This translates into CASSSWTSGSFETQYF.

V usage is TRBV6-1 and J usage is TRBJ1-2, with 8 bases aligning to TRBD1. Per germline, CDR1 MNHNS and CDR2 SASEGT. V was pared by 6 bases and J by 2 bases, with 5 bases of the junction left unmatched. The CDR3 loop spans 14 amino acids. In DNA form, the CDR3 reads TGTGCCAGCAGATTGGACAGGGAAAACTATGGCTACACCTTC. Protein product: CASRLDRENYGYTF.

Many counts were recorded for this clonotype. V usage is TRBV12-3 or TRBV12-4 and J usage is TRBJ2-2; 7 bases are a match to TRBD1. Trimming removed 2 bases from V and 2 bases from J; junction bases left unmatched: 8. The CDR3 has 17 residues. The CDR3 DNA follows: TGTGCCAGCAGTTTAACCCGACAGGGAACCAACACCGGGGAGCTGTTTTTT. Its protein product is CASSLTRQGTNTGELFF.

This clonotype appeared many times. This chain joins TRBV11-2 and TRBJ2-7; D is perhaps TRBD2 (5 bases). This CDR3 comprises 13 residues. V was shortened by 3 bases and J by 2 bases, with 8 bases between the two germline ends. The V gene's germline CDR1 is SGHAT and CDR2 FQNNGV. CDR3 sequence: CASSLDFTYEQYF. The CDR3 DNA is TGTGCCAGCAGCTTGGACTTTACCTACGAGCAGTACTTC.

This clonotype showed up many times. The rearrangement links TRBV28 to TRBJ1-6; 7 nucleotides match TRBD1. The V gene end was trimmed by 2 bases and the J gene end by 9 bases; junction bases not matched to a gene: 7. CDR1 is MDHEN, CDR2 SYDVKM, per germline. CDR3 length equals 15 residues. CDR3 in amino acids: CASSLPTGEGSPLHF. The CDR3 region has the DNA TGTGCCAGCAGTTTACCTACAGGGGAGGGTTCACCCCTCCACTTT.

This clonotype was seen repeatedly, ten times or more. V is TRBV7-2 and J is TRBJ1-1; possibly TRBD1 for D (5 bases). Germline V gene lookup returns CDR1 SGHTA and CDR2 FQGNSA. CDR3 length: 16 amino acids. V was clipped by 1 base and J by 1 base, with 13 bases between them. The CDR3 reads CASSLGGRGRNTEAFF. The DNA for the CDR3 is TGTGCCAGCAGCTTAGGGGGACGGGGGAGGAACACTGAAGCTTTCTTT.

In this sample, this clonotype turned up many times. The genes are TRBV27 and TRBJ1-5; D may be TRBD1 (5 bases). The CDR3 spans 16 residues. V lost 7 bases and J lost 1, with 17 bases in between. Germline CDR1 is MNHEY and CDR2 is SMNVEV (reference sequence). The CDR3 protein is CASNSLGHPSNQPQHF. CDR3 DNA sequence: TGTGCCAGCAATTCATTGGGGCATCCGAGCAATCAGCCCCAGCATTTT.

This clonotype was observed a handful of times. The CDR3 here is CSARSGGGVTEAFF. The CDR3, as DNA: TGCAGTGCCCGCTCAGGGGGGGGGGTCACTGAAGCTTTCTTT. V gene TRBV20-1 combines with J gene TRBJ1-1, with TRBD1 matching 7 bases. CDR1 is DFQATT and CDR2 is SNEGSKA in the germline V gene (reference sequence). The V and J ends lost 6 bases and 4 bases, in that order; junction bases with no gene match: 11. CDR3 length: 14 residues.

This clonotype was picked up a small number of times. The genes are TRBV30 and TRBJ1-3; no firm D call. There are 12 residues in the CDR3. V lost 0 bases and J 7 bases, leaving 7 bases between the germline ends. CDR1 is GTSNPN, CDR2 SVGIG, per germline (reference sequence). The CDR3 sequence: CAWSVIGNTIYF. CDR3 DNA sequence: TGTGCCTGGAGTGTAATAGGGAACACCATATATTTT.

Comments on this clonotype: The junction departs from the called germline gene at one end, perhaps through a read error. The rearrangement joins TRBV2 to TRBJ1-1, with D possibly matching TRBD1 (6 bases). This CDR3 comprises 16 residues. The V gene's germline CDR1 is SNHLY and CDR2 FYNNEI. The CDR3, as DNA: TGTGCCAGCAGTGATATCCTCGTCCCAGGGGACACTGAAGCTTCCTTT. Translation gives CASSDILVPGDTEASF.

This clonotype has at least ten counts. The rearrangement links TRBV6-5 to TRBJ2-7, with 7 bases lining up with TRBD1. Germline trimming cut 0 bases from V and 3 bases from J; bases unmatched to any gene: 8. This CDR3 is built from 16 residues. Germline assignment: CDR1 MNHEY and CDR2 SVGAGI. The CDR3 spells CASSYSYRGRFYEQYF. The DNA for the CDR3 is TGTGCCAGCAGTTACTCTTACAGGGGTCGATTCTACGAGCAGTACTTC.

This clonotype was counted many times. The chain joins TRBV11-1 to TRBJ2-2; 7 positions agree with TRBD1. The CDR3 consists of 17 residues. Germline CDR1 and CDR2: SGHAT and FQDESV (reference sequence). Trimming at V came to 5 bases and at J to 2 bases, leaving 11 bases not matched to a gene. CDR3 nucleotides: TGTGCCAGCAGCCAAATCCAGGGACAGCTAAACACCGGGGAGCTGTTTTTT. The encoded protein is CASSQIQGQLNTGELFF.

This clonotype appeared many times. The chain combines TRBV6-1 with TRBJ1-3; 7 nucleotides match TRBD1. The CDR3 loop spans 15 amino acids. V dropped 4 bases and J dropped 4; count of bases not matched to a gene: 7. Germline-derived CDR1 and CDR2 are MNHNS and SASEGT. The chain's CDR3 is CASSAGQESGNTIYF. The CDR3 DNA sequence: TGTGCCAGCAGTGCCGGACAGGAGTCAGGAAACACCATATATTTT.

This clonotype was recorded only once. An end of the junction does not agree with germline; a read error may underlie this. V and J are TRBV20-1 and TRBJ2-7; 9 bases match TRBD1. Germline CDR1 DFQATT, CDR2 SNEGSKA (reference sequence). The CDR3 contains 13 residues. Here the CDR3 reads CSAGTGMTYERYF. DNA of the CDR3: TGCAGTGCGGGGACAGGGATGACCTACGAGCGGTACTTC.

This clonotype has at least ten counts. The genes are TRBV20-1 and TRBJ1-2; 9 nucleotides agree with TRBD1. This CDR3 has 13 amino acids. Germline loops: CDR1 DFQATT, CDR2 SNEGSKA (reference sequence). The V segment lost 5 bases and the J segment 7 bases; nucleotides outside the gene matches: 8. CDR3 coding DNA: TGCAGTGCTCATACAGGGGGCGCGTTTGGCTACACCTTC. Translating gives CSAHTGGAFGYTF.

The V call is TRBV12-3 or TRBV12-4, the J call TRBJ2-7, with D maybe TRBD1 (6 bases). The germline V and J ends were trimmed by 5 bases and 7 bases, with 15 bases remaining between them. The CDR3 is 13 amino acids. The CDR3 is CASSDRTGWEQYF. CDR3 bases: TGTGCCAGCAGTGATCGAACAGGGTGGGAGCAGTACTTC.

This clonotype has at least ten counts. The chain links TRBV12-3 or TRBV12-4 to TRBJ2-2; TRBD2 might be the D (6 bases). This CDR3 comprises 15 residues. Trimming took 4 bases from V and 0 from J, leaving 9 bases between them. CDR3 residues: CASSSTGANTGELFF. The CDR3 coding sequence is TGTGCCAGCAGTTCGACGGGAGCGAACACCGGGGAGCTGTTTTTT.

This clonotype was seen at least ten times. The rearrangement links TRBV2 to TRBJ2-7, with D perhaps TRBD1 or TRBD2 (5 bases each). V shed 6 bases and J shed 3 bases, with 15 bases lying between them. The CDR3 loop spans 14 amino acids. CDR1 is SNHLY, CDR2 FYNNEI, per germline. The CDR3 nucleotides read TGTGCCAGCAGGCCCGGGACCCACAACTACGAGCAGTACTTC. Translated, it gives CASRPGTHNYEQYF.

This clonotype showed up many times. The chain couples TRBV5-1 to TRBJ1-1; a possible D gene is TRBD1 (5 bases). Trimming stripped 7 bases from V and 1 base from J, with 11 bases between. Looked up from germline, CDR1 is SGHRS and CDR2 is YFSETQ. The CDR3 runs to 13 residues. Here the CDR3 reads CASRRRENTEAFF. CDR3 coding DNA: TGCGCCAGCCGCCGCAGGGAGAACACTGAAGCTTTCTTT. Based on the CDR3 plus reference TRBV5-1 and TRBJ1-1, the full variable domain is KAGVTQTPRYLIKTRGQQVTLSCSPISGHRSVSWYQQTPGQGLQFLFEYFSETQRNKGNFPGRFSGRQFSNSRSEMNVSTLELGDSALYLCASRRRENTEAFFGQGTRLTVV.

The chain links TRBV4-1 to TRBJ2-5; 8 bases match TRBD1. Germline CDR1 MGHRA, CDR2 YSYEKL. The junction had 3 bases not matched to a gene; V was cut back by 4 bases and J by 2 bases. The CDR3 runs 14 residues. Written as DNA, the CDR3 is TGCGCCAGCAGCCCCGGACAGGGTCAAGAGACCCAGTACTTC. This gives the protein CASSPGQGQETQYF.